The sequence of this T cell receptor (beta chain) was determined in a study of T cell responses to AZD1222 COVID-19 vaccine. Generated by immunoSEQ multiplex PCR, the TCRdb table keeps only in-frame clones and is missing some. The table shows 77,000 or so clones, with more than 80% occurring only once. This CDR3 spans 18 amino acids. CDR1 is MGHDK and CDR2 is SYGVNS in the germline V gene. Losses at the gene ends were 1 base for V and 5 bases for J; bases not matched to a gene: 11. The gene calls are TRBV25-1 and TRBJ2-5, with 12 bases matching TRBD2. The sample here was peripheral blood, taken on day 0 of AZD1222 vaccination. The receptor was derived from an adult in good health. Here the CDR3 DNA reads TGTGCCAGCAGTGAATCTTCGACTAGCGGGAGTGTAAGGGAGACCCAGTACTTC. Protein: CASSESSTSGSVRETQYF.